The 15 T cell receptor beta chains listed next were all sequenced from one sample in a study of blood T cell repertoires in COVID-19 (dated by TCRdb to about 2020). Library generation was performed with the immunoSEQ multiplex PCR assay. Sourced from immuneACCESS, this table was stored by TCRdb with only in-frame sequences that have V and J called. A share of the clones is absent; for the studies checked, an unresolved V gene accounts for under half, and the remainder has no known explanation. The sample contains roughly 140,000 clones, about 88% of them found a single time. Of the sample, approximately 2.4% is held by the ten largest clones. Sequencing was performed on peripheral blood. Receptor source: a human donor in a cohort sampled during active COVID-19.

The V and J genes are TRBV7-2 and TRBJ2-5; D not certain. Trimming took 1 base from V and 5 from J, leaving 5 bases between them. Germline V gives CDR1 SGHTA, CDR2 FQGNSA. The CDR3 is made up of 12 amino acids. The CDR3 protein is CASSLDRETQYF. CDR3 bases: TGTGCCAGCAGCTTAGACCGGGAGACCCAGTACTTC.

The CDR3 DNA is TGTGCAAGTCGCTCCCCGGGACAGGCCGCCTACGAGCAGTACTTC. Its protein product is CASRSPGQAAYEQYF. The V call is TRBV12-2, the J call TRBJ2-7; TRBD1, as called in the table, went unchecked against the DNA. TRBV12-2 is a pseudogene. The CDR3 has 15 residues.

The chain links TRBV5-5 to TRBJ2-3, with D maybe TRBD1 (5 bases). The CDR3 spans 16 residues. Germline V gene data show CDR1 as SGHKS and CDR2 as YYEKEE (reference sequence). V was clipped by 3 bases and J by 5 bases, with 19 bases between them. The chain's CDR3 is CASSWGGSRSGDTQYF. DNA of the CDR3: TGTGCCAGCAGCTGGGGCGGCTCCCGGTCCGGAGATACGCAGTATTTT. Filled out from reference TRBV5-5 and TRBJ2-3, the complete variable domain reads DAGVTQSPTHLIKTRGQQVTLRCSPISGHKSVSWYQQVLGQGPQFIFQYYEKEERGRGNFPDRFSARQFPNYSSELNVNALLLGDSALYLCASSWGGSRSGDTQYFGPGTRLTVL.

V usage is TRBV6-2 or TRBV6-3 and J usage is TRBJ2-1, with 15 nucleotides matching TRBD2. V shed 5 bases, J shed 2 bases, and the junction held 4 bases outside the gene matches. The CDR3 loop spans 17 amino acids. Germline CDR1 MNHEY, CDR2 SVGEGT. CDR3 residues: CASSPGTSGRPYNEQFF. DNA for the CDR3: TGTGCCAGCAGTCCCGGGACTAGCGGGAGGCCCTACAATGAGCAGTTCTTC.

The rearrangement uses TRBV15 and TRBJ1-1; D is possibly TRBD1 (5 bases). The CDR3 runs to 15 residues. Germline V lookup: CDR1 LNHNV, CDR2 YYDKDF (reference sequence). Trimming cost V 1 base and J 1 base, with 10 bases left between them. In DNA form, the CDR3 reads TGTGCCACCAGCAGAGGGGGCGTTGAGAACACTGAAGCTTTCTTT. As protein: CATSRGGVENTEAFF.

V gene TRBV4-3 combines with J gene TRBJ1-5, with TRBD1 matching over 9 bases. The CDR3 has 15 amino acids. Germline V CDR1 and CDR2: LGHNA, YSLEER. The V segment lost 5 bases and the J segment 4 bases; nucleotides outside the gene matches: 6. CDR3 bases: TGCGCCAGCAGCTCTACCGGGACAGGGAATCAGCCCCAGCATTTT. Translation: CASSSTGTGNQPQHF.

This clone has just one count. This sequence joins TRBV6-5 and TRBJ2-1, with 11 bases lining up with TRBD2. The CDR3 loop spans 14 amino acids. The V gene's germline CDR1 is MNHEY and CDR2 SVGAGI. Trimming removed 4 bases from V and 9 bases from J; junction bases left unmatched: 5. The CDR3 loop is CASSSSGTSGEQFF. The CDR3, as DNA: TGTGCCAGCAGTTCCTCCGGGACTAGCGGTGAGCAGTTCTTC.

V usage is TRBV25-1 and J usage is TRBJ1-6; 8 positions match TRBD1. Germline V lookup: CDR1 MGHDK, CDR2 SYGVNS. V trimming: 2 bases; J trimming: 6 bases; junction bases outside the gene matches: 3. CDR3 length: 15 residues. The CDR3 nucleotides read TGTGCCAGCAGTGAAAGCACAGGGGGTAATTCACCCCTCCACTTT. Its translation is CASSESTGGNSPLHF.

The J gene is TRBJ2-6, the V gene TRBV5-1; a possible D gene is TRBD1 (6 bases). V dropped 1 base and J dropped 3 bases, with 8 bases sitting between them. From germline, CDR1 is SGHRS and CDR2 YFSETQ. The CDR3 sequence is 15 residues long. The chain's CDR3 is CASSLTGLGANVLTF. The CDR3 nucleotides read TGCGCCAGCAGCTTGACAGGGCTTGGGGCCAACGTCCTGACTTTC.

The CDR3 DNA reads as TGTGCCAGCAGCCCACAGGACCTGGGGCAAAACATTCAGTACTTC. Translating gives CASSPQDLGQNIQYF. V usage is TRBV28 and J usage is TRBJ2-4, with a possible D match to TRBD1 (5 bases). The ends were cut back, 6 bases at V and 5 bases at J, with 17 bases in the middle. Germline CDR1 reads MDHEN; CDR2 reads SYDVKM. The CDR3 is 15 residues long.

The V gene is TRBV6-5, the J gene TRBJ2-7, with 13 bases fitting TRBD2. Per the germline V gene, CDR1 is MNHEY and CDR2 is SVGAGI. The CDR3 consists of 14 residues. Unmatched junction bases numbered 10, after V lost 10 bases and J lost 7 bases. CDR3 sequence (DNA): TGTGCCACCTTTAGGACTAGCGGGGGAGGAGAGCAGTACTTC. As protein: CATFRTSGGGEQYF.

The chain carries TRBV29-1 and TRBJ1-4, with a possible D match to TRBD1 (5 bases). The CDR3 is 12 residues long. CDR1 is SQVTM and CDR2 is ANQGSEA in the germline V gene. V lost 8 bases and J lost 5, with 12 bases in between. CDR3 residues: CSFRRGNEKLFF. Here the CDR3 DNA reads TGCAGCTTTCGAAGGGGAAATGAAAAACTGTTTTTT.

The chain links TRBV11-3 to TRBJ2-5, with D possibly matching TRBD1 (6 bases). The V gene lost 5 bases and the J gene lost 2 bases, with 18 bases spanning the gap. Germline-derived CDR1 and CDR2 are SGHNT and YENEEA. The CDR3 loop spans 16 amino acids. This CDR3 is CASSTRGGSPQETQYF. In DNA, the CDR3 is TGTGCCAGCAGCACTCGAGGGGGTTCGCCACAAGAGACCCAGTACTTC.

The rearrangement links TRBV29-1 to TRBJ2-7; TRBD1 might be the D (7 bases). V was trimmed by 1 base and J by 2 bases, leaving 12 bases between them. The germline gives CDR1 SQVTM, CDR2 ANQGSEA. The CDR3 runs 14 residues. For the CDR3, the DNA is TGCAGCGTTGAAGGGAGGGACAGCCCCTACGAGCAGTACTTC. Amino acid sequence: CSVEGRDSPYEQYF.

The CDR3 here is CASSLFAGRQETQYF. DNA for the CDR3: TGTGCCAGCAGTTTATTCGCAGGGCGGCAAGAGACCCAGTACTTC. V gene TRBV28 combines with J gene TRBJ2-5; the D gene is possibly TRBD1 (5 bases). The CDR3 totals 15 residues. Germline V gives CDR1 MDHEN, CDR2 SYDVKM. The germline V and J ends were trimmed by 1 base and 2 bases, with 11 bases remaining between them.